Here is one T cell receptor (beta chain) with its context. Its specificity is not known. The data derive from a study of T cell responses to AZD1222 COVID-19 vaccine. Study-wide results and limits: Increases in Spike-specific TCR breadth and depth were seen after two AZD1222 doses. Without day 14 samples, only post-peak T cell repertoires were studied.

Assay used: immunoSEQ multiplex PCR; TCRdb lists only in-frame clones, some missing. The data contain roughly 140,000 clones, about 93% of them singletons. This specimen consisted of peripheral blood, obtained 28 days after the second AZD1222 dose. The receptor was isolated from an adult who received the AZD1222 COVID-19 vaccine.

CDR3 loop: CATTGNTGELFF. The CDR3 region has the DNA TGTGCCACCACGGGGAACACCGGGGAGCTGTTTTTT. The chain couples TRBV24-1 to TRBJ2-2; D unresolved. CDR3 size: 12 residues. Germline V gives CDR1 KGHDR, CDR2 SFDVKD. V lost 8 bases to trimming and J lost 1 base, with 4 bases between them.